The T cell receptor (beta chain) described here comes from a study of breast tumors, draining lymph nodes, adjacent tissues. In TCRdb, the multiplex PCR reads were re-called with MiXCR into one record per CDR3 protein. The data show tens of thousands of distinct CDR3 sequences, about 54% seen once. The CDR3 length is 12 residues. Germline V gene lookup returns CDR1 MNHNY and CDR2 SVGAGI (reference sequence). Trimming cost V 7 bases and J 10 bases, with 14 bases left between them. This chain connects TRBV6-6 to TRBJ1-3; no clear D gene. The sample comprised breast tumor tissue. This receptor was identified in a female donor with breast cancer. Some clones in this sample may be carry-over from other donors' samples. This CDR3 reads CASMELSGTIYF. DNA of the CDR3: TGTGCCAGCATGGAGCTGAGTGGGACCATATATTTT.